Here is one TCR beta chain with its context. This specimen comes from a study of T cells in tumors after PD-1 blockade. Study information: No patient had prior checkpoint blockade, systemic immunosuppression, or radiotherapy within 4 weeks.

TCRdb's copy holds only in-frame clones and misses some; the assay was immunoSEQ multiplex PCR. The sample carries 55,000 to 70,000 clones, 80% recorded once. The CDR3 has 12 amino acids. After removal of 6 bases from V and 10 bases from J, the junction contained 6 bases not matched to a gene. Germline loops: CDR1 MNHEY, CDR2 SMNVEV (reference sequence). The material was PBMCs, obtained before anti-PD-1 treatment. The TCR sequence derives from a human donor with basal cell carcinoma. This rearrangement joins TRBV27 to TRBJ1-1; the match to TRBD1 covers 9 bases. CDR3 nucleotides: TGTGCCAGCAGGCTAGGACAGGGGATAGCTTTCTTT. As protein: CASRLGQGIAFF.